These T cell receptor beta chains were read from a single sample in a study of cytomegalovirus exposure and HLA in healthy donors. Produced via immunoSEQ multiplex PCR; TCRdb's table is partial and in-frame only. The sample records about 68,000 clones, about 90% being singletons. Sequencing was done on a sample of PBMCs. These receptors were collected from a man aged 18 to 29 in good health and CMV-seronegative. Both conserved end residues are part of each CDR3. D genes are given only for firm matches. Clone size is stated in some rows and not others, as once, few, many or a class when expanded.

V gene: TRBV29-1
clone size: few
D gene: NA
J gene: TRBJ2-5
CDR3 length: 14
CDR3 protein: CSVPASRYQETQYF
CDR3 DNA: TGCAGCGTTCCCGCTAGCCGGTACCAAGAGACCCAGTACTTC

V gene: TRBV9
clone size: NA
D gene: NA
J gene: TRBJ2-7
CDR3 length: 14
CDR3 protein: CASNGGTASYEQYF
CDR3 DNA: TGTGCCAGCAACGGAGGGACGGCGTCCTACGAGCAGTACTTC

V gene: TRBV28
clone size: NA
D gene: NA
J gene: TRBJ1-1
CDR3 length: 16
CDR3 protein: CASSPPPGRPNTEAFF
CDR3 DNA: TGTGCCAGCAGTCCCCCGCCAGGCCGGCCGAACACTGAAGCTTTCTTT

V gene: TRBV28
clone size: NA
D gene: NA
J gene: TRBJ1-1
CDR3 length: 17
CDR3 protein: CASSSPPGGWGDTEAFF
CDR3 DNA: TGTGCCAGCAGTTCGCCCCCGGGGGGCTGGGGGGACACTGAAGCTTTCTTT

V gene: TRBV4-3
clone size: NA
D gene: NA
J gene: TRBJ2-7
CDR3 length: 16
CDR3 protein: CASSQDWKGVSYEQYF
CDR3 DNA: TGCGCCAGCAGCCAAGACTGGAAGGGGGTCTCCTACGAGCAGTACTTC

V gene: TRBV28
clone size: NA
D gene: NA
J gene: TRBJ1-2
CDR3 length: 13
CDR3 protein: CASSLGQISGYTF
CDR3 DNA: TGTGCCAGCAGTTTAGGGCAGATTTCTGGCTACACCTTC

V gene: TRBV30
clone size: NA
D gene: NA
J gene: TRBJ1-5
CDR3 length: 13
CDR3 protein: CAWSVLVNQPQHF
CDR3 DNA: TGTGCCTGGAGTGTACTCGTAAATCAGCCCCAGCATTTT

V gene: TRBV18
clone size: NA
D gene: NA
J gene: TRBJ1-1
CDR3 length: 14
CDR3 protein: CASSSTQMNTEAFF
CDR3 DNA: TGTGCCAGCTCATCCACCCAGATGAACACTGAAGCTTTCTTT

V gene: TRBV28
clone size: NA
D gene: NA
J gene: TRBJ1-1
CDR3 length: 11
CDR3 protein: CASSLRGAAFF
CDR3 DNA: TGTGCCAGCAGTTTGCGGGGGGCAGCTTTCTTT

V gene: TRBV7-8
clone size: NA
D gene: TRBD1
J gene: TRBJ1-2
CDR3 length: 13
CDR3 protein: CASSTRTGKGYTF
CDR3 DNA: TGTGCCAGCAGCACCCGGACAGGGAAGGGCTACACCTTC

V gene: TRBV10-3
clone size: NA
D gene: NA
J gene: TRBJ2-1
CDR3 length: 13
CDR3 protein: CAISGLDFNEQFF
CDR3 DNA: TGTGCCATCAGTGGACTAGATTTCAATGAGCAGTTCTTC

V gene: TRBV12-5
clone size: NA
D gene: NA
J gene: TRBJ2-1
CDR3 length: 14
CDR3 protein: CASGLGLAWDEQFF
CDR3 DNA: TGTGCTAGTGGTTTGGGGCTAGCGTGGGATGAGCAGTTCTTC

V gene: TRBV5-1
clone size: NA
D gene: TRBD1
J gene: TRBJ2-1
CDR3 length: 15
CDR3 protein: CASSLDLTGSNEQFF
CDR3 DNA: TGCGCCAGCAGCTTGGATTTGACAGGGAGCAATGAGCAGTTCTTC

V gene: TRBV4-2
clone size: NA
D gene: TRBD2
J gene: TRBJ2-1
CDR3 length: 16
CDR3 protein: CASSQEGETSFTEQFF
CDR3 DNA: TGTGCCAGCAGCCAAGAGGGGGAGACTAGCTTCACTGAGCAGTTCTTC

V gene: TRBV9
clone size: NA
D gene: NA
J gene: TRBJ2-3
CDR3 length: 13
CDR3 protein: CASSESPADTQYF
CDR3 DNA: TGTGCCAGCAGCGAGAGCCCCGCAGATACGCAGTATTTT

V gene: TRBV4-3
clone size: NA
D gene: NA
J gene: TRBJ2-6
CDR3 length: 19
CDR3 protein: CASSRNPGSYSSGANVLTF
CDR3 DNA: TGCGCCAGCAGCCGGAACCCGGGATCCTATTCCTCTGGGGCCAACGTCCTGACTTTC

V gene: TRBV4-3
clone size: once
D gene: NA
J gene: TRBJ1-2
CDR3 length: 15
CDR3 protein: CASSQDRQGPYGYTF
CDR3 DNA: TGCGCCAGCAGCCAAGATCGTCAGGGGCCCTATGGCTACACCTTC

V gene: TRBV28
clone size: NA
D gene: NA
J gene: TRBJ1-3
CDR3 length: 15
CDR3 protein: CASSPHAGTGNTIYF
CDR3 DNA: TGTGCCAGCAGTCCCCACGCAGGGACAGGAAACACCATATATTTT

V gene: TRBV2
clone size: NA
D gene: NA
J gene: TRBJ2-1
CDR3 length: 15
CDR3 protein: CASSGSGSSYNEQFF
CDR3 DNA: TGTGCCAGCAGTGGATCGGGTAGCTCCTACAATGAGCAGTTCTTC

V gene: TRBV9
clone size: NA
D gene: NA
J gene: TRBJ2-1
CDR3 length: 15
CDR3 protein: CASSVVGSLNNEQFF
CDR3 DNA: TGTGCCAGCAGCGTAGTAGGGAGCCTCAACAATGAGCAGTTCTTC

V gene: TRBV2
clone size: NA
D gene: TRBD1
J gene: TRBJ2-1
CDR3 length: 12
CDR3 protein: CASRDRGIEQFF
CDR3 DNA: TGTGCCAGCCGGGACAGGGGAATTGAGCAGTTCTTC

V gene: TRBV11-1
clone size: NA
D gene: NA
J gene: TRBJ2-7
CDR3 length: 11
CDR3 protein: CASSKSYEQYF
CDR3 DNA: TGTGCCAGCAGCAAGAGTTACGAGCAGTACTTC

V gene: TRBV6-6
clone size: NA
D gene: TRBD1
J gene: TRBJ1-3
CDR3 length: 15
CDR3 protein: CASSFGTATRNTIYF
CDR3 DNA: TGTGCCAGCAGTTTCGGGACAGCCACGCGTAACACCATATATTTT

V gene: TRBV7-6
clone size: once
D gene: TRBD2
J gene: TRBJ2-1
CDR3 length: 15
CDR3 protein: CASSFSGTSVDEQFF
CDR3 DNA: TGTGCCAGCAGCTTTTCCGGGACTAGCGTGGATGAGCAGTTCTTC

V gene: TRBV7-2
clone size: NA
D gene: NA
J gene: TRBJ2-5
CDR3 length: 12
CDR3 protein: CASSVLLGTQYF
CDR3 DNA: TGTGCCAGCAGCGTACTCCTCGGGACCCAGTACTTC

V gene: TRBV7-6
clone size: NA
D gene: TRBD2
J gene: TRBJ2-5
CDR3 length: 16
CDR3 protein: CASSLEGEGIGETQYF
CDR3 DNA: TGTGCCAGCAGCTTAGAAGGGGAGGGGATAGGGGAGACCCAGTACTTC

V gene: TRBV25-1
clone size: NA
D gene: NA
J gene: TRBJ2-7
CDR3 length: 13
CDR3 protein: CASSRGLDYEQYF
CDR3 DNA: TGTGCCAGCAGCCGAGGGTTAGATTACGAGCAGTACTTC

V gene: TRBV7-6
clone size: NA
D gene: NA
J gene: TRBJ1-1
CDR3 length: 14
CDR3 protein: CASSLVGANTEAFF
CDR3 DNA: TGTGCCAGCAGCCTGGTGGGGGCGAACACTGAAGCTTTCTTT

V gene: TRBV5-5
clone size: NA
D gene: NA
J gene: TRBJ1-2
CDR3 length: 11
CDR3 protein: CASSPLYGYTF
CDR3 DNA: TGTGCCAGCAGCCCTCTTTATGGCTACACCTTC

V gene: TRBV5-1
clone size: NA
D gene: NA
J gene: TRBJ2-7
CDR3 length: 13
CDR3 protein: CASSSGTDYEQYF
CDR3 DNA: TGCGCCAGCAGCTCCGGGACTGACTACGAGCAGTACTTC

V gene: TRBV30
clone size: NA
D gene: TRBD1
J gene: TRBJ1-3
CDR3 length: 13
CDR3 protein: CAWGTVSGNTIYF
CDR3 DNA: TGTGCCTGGGGGACAGTCTCTGGAAACACCATATATTTT

V gene: TRBV25-1
clone size: NA
D gene: TRBD1
J gene: TRBJ2-2
CDR3 length: 17
CDR3 protein: CASSEDRGPSNTGELFF
CDR3 DNA: TGTGCCAGCAGTGAAGACAGGGGGCCATCGAACACCGGGGAGCTGTTTTTT

V gene: TRBV18
clone size: NA
D gene: TRBD1
J gene: TRBJ2-7
CDR3 length: 15
CDR3 protein: CASSPAGTGSIEQYF
CDR3 DNA: TGTGCCAGCTCACCGGCTGGGACAGGGTCCATCGAGCAGTACTTC

V gene: TRBV11-1
clone size: NA
D gene: NA
J gene: TRBJ2-2
CDR3 length: 14
CDR3 protein: CASSFLRSTGELFF
CDR3 DNA: TGTGCCAGCAGCTTCTTGCGGTCCACCGGGGAGCTGTTTTTT

V gene: TRBV5-4
clone size: NA
D gene: TRBD2
J gene: TRBJ2-3
CDR3 length: 16
CDR3 protein: CASSRGAGGLTDTQYF
CDR3 DNA: TGTGCCAGCAGCCGAGGAGCGGGAGGGCTCACAGATACGCAGTATTTT

V gene: TRBV28
clone size: NA
D gene: TRBD2
J gene: TRBJ2-1
CDR3 length: 14
CDR3 protein: CASTGGRDINEQFF
CDR3 DNA: TGTGCCAGCACCGGCGGGAGGGATATCAATGAGCAGTTCTTC

V gene: TRBV10-3
clone size: NA
D gene: TRBD2
J gene: TRBJ2-1
CDR3 length: 16
CDR3 protein: CAIRGTSGSPGNEQFF
CDR3 DNA: TGTGCCATCAGAGGGACTAGCGGGTCCCCTGGCAATGAGCAGTTCTTC

V gene: TRBV5-1
clone size: few
D gene: TRBD1
J gene: TRBJ1-3
CDR3 length: 13
CDR3 protein: CASSSGQANTIYF
CDR3 DNA: TGCGCCAGCAGCTCAGGACAGGCGAACACCATATATTTT

V gene: TRBV7-2
clone size: NA
D gene: NA
J gene: TRBJ1-1
CDR3 length: 14
CDR3 protein: CASSLNSLLAEAFF
CDR3 DNA: TGTGCCAGCAGCCTGAATTCCCTATTGGCTGAAGCTTTCTTT

V gene: TRBV9
clone size: NA
D gene: NA
J gene: TRBJ2-2
CDR3 length: 14
CDR3 protein: CASNLGQSTGELFF
CDR3 DNA: TGTGCCAGCAACCTCGGACAGAGCACCGGGGAGCTGTTTTTT

V gene: TRBV28
clone size: NA
D gene: NA
J gene: TRBJ1-2
CDR3 length: 12
CDR3 protein: CASSRVRYGYTF
CDR3 DNA: TGTGCCAGCAGCAGGGTACGATATGGCTACACCTTC

V gene: TRBV7-9
clone size: NA
D gene: NA
J gene: TRBJ2-1
CDR3 length: 16
CDR3 protein: CASSSVRREVYNEQFF
CDR3 DNA: TGTGCCAGCAGCTCTGTGAGGAGGGAAGTCTACAATGAGCAGTTCTTC

V gene: TRBV10-3
clone size: NA
D gene: TRBD2
J gene: TRBJ2-7
CDR3 length: 21
CDR3 protein: CAISESRGTAVGLAGVYEQYF
CDR3 DNA: TGTGCCATCAGTGAGTCGCGGGGAACAGCGGTCGGACTAGCGGGTGTATACGAGCAGTACTTC

V gene: TRBV19
clone size: NA
D gene: NA
J gene: TRBJ1-4
CDR3 length: 15
CDR3 protein: CASSTRSGAVEKLFF
CDR3 DNA: TGTGCCAGTAGTACCCGGAGTGGGGCTGTTGAAAAACTGTTTTTT

V gene: TRBV7-2
clone size: NA
D gene: NA
J gene: TRBJ1-1
CDR3 length: 11
CDR3 protein: CASRYYTEAFF
CDR3 DNA: TGTGCCAGCAGATATTACACTGAAGCTTTCTTT

V gene: TRBV19
clone size: NA
D gene: NA
J gene: TRBJ1-5
CDR3 length: 13
CDR3 protein: CASSMGRDQPQHF
CDR3 DNA: TGTGCCAGTAGTATGGGGAGGGATCAGCCCCAGCATTTT

V gene: TRBV7-2
clone size: once
D gene: NA
J gene: TRBJ2-5
CDR3 length: 15
CDR3 protein: CASSLSREPQETQYF
CDR3 DNA: TGTGCCAGCAGCTTATCACGGGAGCCCCAAGAGACCCAGTACTTC

V gene: TRBV6-5
clone size: NA
D gene: NA
J gene: TRBJ1-2
CDR3 length: 14
CDR3 protein: CASRAEGRNYGYTF
CDR3 DNA: TGTGCCAGCAGAGCGGAGGGGAGGAACTATGGCTACACCTTC

V gene: TRBV30
clone size: once
D gene: TRBD1
J gene: TRBJ2-2
CDR3 length: 16
CDR3 protein: CAWSRRTGERTGELFF
CDR3 DNA: TGTGCCTGGAGTCGACGGACAGGCGAGCGTACCGGGGAGCTGTTTTTT

V gene: TRBV29-1
clone size: NA
D gene: TRBD2
J gene: TRBJ2-1
CDR3 length: 14
CDR3 protein: CSVEVAGTYNEQFF
CDR3 DNA: TGCAGCGTTGAGGTAGCGGGGACATACAATGAGCAGTTCTTC

V gene: TRBV11-3
clone size: few
D gene: TRBD2
J gene: TRBJ2-7
CDR3 length: 16
CDR3 protein: CASSLEAGRGTYEQYF
CDR3 DNA: TGTGCCAGCAGCTTAGAAGCCGGGAGGGGAACCTACGAGCAGTACTTC

V gene: TRBV30
clone size: NA
D gene: NA
J gene: TRBJ2-7
CDR3 length: 14
CDR3 protein: CAWSVLRQGGEQYF
CDR3 DNA: TGTGCCTGGAGTGTATTACGGCAAGGCGGCGAGCAGTACTTC

V gene: TRBV7-2
clone size: once
D gene: TRBD1
J gene: TRBJ2-3
CDR3 length: 15
CDR3 protein: CASSPGTDRTDTQYF
CDR3 DNA: TGTGCCAGCAGCCCAGGGACAGACCGCACAGATACGCAGTATTTT

V gene: TRBV27
clone size: NA
D gene: TRBD1
J gene: TRBJ2-6
CDR3 length: 18
CDR3 protein: CASRWSGQARSGANVLTF
CDR3 DNA: TGTGCCAGCAGGTGGTCCGGACAGGCCCGCTCTGGGGCCAACGTCCTGACTTTC

V gene: TRBV27
clone size: NA
D gene: NA
J gene: TRBJ1-1
CDR3 length: 12
CDR3 protein: CASSSQGTEAFF
CDR3 DNA: TGTGCCAGCAGTTCCCAGGGAACTGAAGCTTTCTTT